This T cell receptor (beta chain) was sequenced during a study of regulatory T cells in long-lasting Graves disease (dated by TCRdb to 2020 to 2023). Some background on the complete study: Newly diagnosed Graves' disease patients had taken antithyroid drugs for less than 3 months. Peripheral blood TCR sequencing and RNA sequencing compared persistent Graves' disease patients with newly diagnosed Graves' disease patients. The study was registered as a clinical trial and conducted in China. A total of roughly 35 samples were covered by TCR sequencing, comprising some 13 persistent and 20 or so newly diagnosed Graves' disease patients.

Study-wide findings and limitations: Compared with newly diagnosed patients, patients with persistent Graves' disease had lower TCR Shannon entropy and fewer highly expanded clones, which suggests clonal expansion. As a limitation, the authors acknowledged that the small sample size may reduce accuracy. More public clonotypes were shared among persistent patients (roughly 2,900) than among newly diagnosed patients (roughly 1,000). Peripheral blood alone was examined, since thyroid tissue, which constituted the primary lesion, could not be accessed. Only the TCR beta chain was sequenced and analyzed.

The library was generated by multiplex PCR. TCRdb names Illumina HiSeq 4000 as the instrument used. To build TCR beta libraries, CDR3 regions were amplified by Arm-PCR using iRepertoire HTBI primers. Before sequencing, the PCR products went through gel purification. Per the authors' processing: A total of 62 TRBV and some 15 TRBJ segments were identified across samples and were used for gene usage analysis of CDR3 amino acid clonotypes. COPE and FqMerger were used to merge filtered high-quality paired reads into contigs. BLAST was used to align contigs to IMGT TRBV, TRBD and TRBJ reference genes, and CDR3 was defined according to IMGT. Highly expanded clones were defined as clonotypes with a frequency above 0.1%. Shannon entropy was used to measure repertoire diversity, and the Gini coefficient was used to measure V-J evenness. Public clonotypes were defined as clonotypes shared by more than one individual. TCRdb applied fastp at Q25 and MiXCR to the public reads, then kept only in-frame beta chains. Under each unique CDR3 protein, matching rows form one entry showing the most common genes and DNA. The V and J calls were not made by the authors but by TCRdb's processing. In all, the sample holds a few hundred thousand distinct CDR3 sequences, and over 15% of those were seen once. The leading ten clones occupy approximately 22% of the sample.

The time point label of this sample denotes: newly diagnosed GD, antithyroid drugs for less than 3 months. RNA was extracted from PBMCs in TRIzol for both TCR sequencing and RNA sequencing. Graves' disease was diagnosed according to American Thyroid Association guidelines. The patients came from an endocrinology department in Xi'an, China. Each patient gave 9 to 10 milliliters of peripheral blood, collected in an EDTA anticoagulant tube. Ficoll Paque Plus density gradient separation was used to isolate PBMCs, and no further T cell sorting was performed. An Agilent 2100 Bioanalyzer and agarose gel were used to check RNA quality, while a NanoDrop 2000 measured RNA concentration. As regards this clonotype: Its antigen is still unknown. No much larger clonotype is one base removed from it; base qualities were not supplied.

These same records also appear under a second study, on T cells in Graves' hyperthyroidism and ophthalmopathy. As noted in the second study: A patient counted as having stable Graves' hyperthyroidism if no progression to ophthalmopathy occurred over 18 months of follow-up. The hyperthyroidism patients were between 18 and 65 years old and newly diagnosed, with a disease duration of less than 2 months. Exclusion was applied to patients with uncontrolled infections, other autoimmune diseases, pregnancy or lactation. Diagnoses were established on the basis of clinical symptoms, serum thyroxine and TRAb, thyroid ultrasound, and orbital computed tomography. The first round of RT-PCR for the TCR CDR3 was performed with the HTBI primer set and the Qiagen OneStep RT-PCR kit. Most expanded thyroid clonotypes (frequency above 0.001) were also found in blood, which suggests that blood repertoires may mirror thyroid immune responses. In cross-validation, a model built on a 13 V-J signature told ophthalmopathy apart from stable hyperthyroidism with about 90% sensitivity and about 81% specificity, and in testing the same model reached 80%/75%. In validation, the model predicted progression to ophthalmopathy a median of roughly 6.1 months before onset, with over 55% sensitivity and roughly 73% specificity. To identify distinguishing TCR V-J signatures, a discovery cohort of 100 patients was used, comprising 40 to 45 with Graves' ophthalmopathy and some 60 with stable Graves' hyperthyroidism. Prospective prediction of ophthalmopathy was tested in an independent validation cohort consisting of about 19 hyperthyroidism patients and 15 to 17 patients who later progressed to ophthalmopathy. The 80 to 100 discovery patients were randomly divided into training and test sets at a 7:3 ratio. Thyroid tissue and blood T-cell repertoires from roughly six Graves' hyperthyroidism patients were also compared in the study. After sampling, hyperthyroidism patients received methimazole starting at 30 mg daily, and ophthalmopathy patients received high-dose intravenous methylprednisolone. Libraries were constructed in a second round of multiplex PCR, after which size selection and purification were carried out. Sequencing of the libraries was done on an Illumina HiSeq2000 using paired-end 100 bp reads. SOAPnuke was used to process the raw data, throwing out any read that contained adapters or uncalled bases, had a mean Phred below 15, or lacked an exact constant-primer or identifier match. COPE v1.2.5 was used to merge the high-quality paired reads, and each unique nucleotide sequence was defined as a clonotype. MiTCR v1.1 was used to align the clonotypes against IMGT TRBV, TRBD and TRBJ reference segments. Only V-J combinations with frequency above 0.0001, covering 99% to 99.2% of repertoires, were analysed. The TCS score was defined as the ratio of F50 (clonal expansion) to E x V (chaos), calculated using BLOSUM62-based TCRdist between CDR3 peptides within each V-J. Welch's t-statistics and random forest reduced just over 500 V-J features to some 14, which were used in a naive Bayes classifier (R e1071). Sample size was not statistically predetermined, and investigators were not blinded to group allocation. The paper describes TCR Vbeta CDR3 sequencing of 140 or so peripheral blood samples, made up of 43 ophthalmopathy patients, some 76 hyperthyroidism patients and around 17 progressor patients.

The TCR originated in a woman aged 18-35 years with Graves disease. Donor details come from another sample of the same person, matched by shared clones. This material consisted of peripheral blood mononuclear cells (PBMCs), taken at new diagnosis, from a patient treated with antithyroid drugs.

The sequenced DNA is TGTGCCTGGAGTCTCGGGAGACAGGGCCTTGGGGCCCAGCATTTT. Protein translation: CAWSLGRQGLGAQHF. In this chain, TRBV30 is recombined with TRBJ1-5; the central 7 bases match TRBD1. Trimming takes 2 bases off V and 11 bases off J; junction bases not matched to a gene: 15. Counted from cysteine to phenylalanine, this CDR3 has 15 amino acids. The only DNA kept is the CDR3, 45 bases in frame from the first base. The CDR1 and CDR2 encoded by the germline V gene (reference sequence) are GTSNPN and SVGIG.